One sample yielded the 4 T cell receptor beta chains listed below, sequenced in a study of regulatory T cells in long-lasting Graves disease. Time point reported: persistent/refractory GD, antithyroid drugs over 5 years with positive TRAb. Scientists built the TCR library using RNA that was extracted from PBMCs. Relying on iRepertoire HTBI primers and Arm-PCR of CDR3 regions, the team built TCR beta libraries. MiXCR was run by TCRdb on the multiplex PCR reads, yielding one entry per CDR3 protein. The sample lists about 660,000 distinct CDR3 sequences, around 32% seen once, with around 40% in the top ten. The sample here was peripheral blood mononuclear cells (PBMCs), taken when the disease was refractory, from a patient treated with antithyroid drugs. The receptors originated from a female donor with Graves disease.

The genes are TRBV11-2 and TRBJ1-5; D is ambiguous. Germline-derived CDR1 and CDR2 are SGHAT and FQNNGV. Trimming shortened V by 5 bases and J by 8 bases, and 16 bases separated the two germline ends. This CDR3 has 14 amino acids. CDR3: CASSAGPARKPQHF. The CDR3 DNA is TGTGCCAGCAGCGCGGGCCCTGCCAGGAAGCCCCAGCATTTT.

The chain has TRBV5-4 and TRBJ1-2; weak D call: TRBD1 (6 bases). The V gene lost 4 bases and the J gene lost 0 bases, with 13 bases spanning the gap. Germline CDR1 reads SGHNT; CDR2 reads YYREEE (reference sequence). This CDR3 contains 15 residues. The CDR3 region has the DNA TGTGCCAGCAGCCCGGCGGGGGGGCCTAACTATGGCTACACCTTC. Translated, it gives CASSPAGGPNYGYTF.

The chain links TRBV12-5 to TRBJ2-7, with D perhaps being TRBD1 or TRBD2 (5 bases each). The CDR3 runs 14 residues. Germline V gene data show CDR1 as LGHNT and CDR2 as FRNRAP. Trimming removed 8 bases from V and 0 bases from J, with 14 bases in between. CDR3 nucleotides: TGTGCTAGTAGAAGGGACGGCCGCTCCTACGAGCAGTACTTC. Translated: CASRRDGRSYEQYF.

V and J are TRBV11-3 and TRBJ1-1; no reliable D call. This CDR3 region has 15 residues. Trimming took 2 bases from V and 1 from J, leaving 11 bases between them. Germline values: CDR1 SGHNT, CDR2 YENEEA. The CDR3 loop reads CASSLSPASNTEAFF. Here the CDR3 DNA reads TGTGCCAGCAGCTTAAGTCCAGCTTCGAACACTGAAGCTTTCTTT.